This TCR beta chain was observed in a study of blood T cell repertoires in COVID-19. At the level of the study: PBMCs, B-cell-depleted T cells, or T cells were the source of the cDNA or gDNA that made up the material.

This clone appeared a few times. Using immunoSEQ multiplex PCR, the repertoire was profiled, and TCRdb retains in-frame clones only, with some absent. The table lists 150,000 to 200,000 clones, around 77% of them singletons, with about 6.5% in the top ten. The germline V gene encodes CDR1 SNHLY and CDR2 FYNNEI. The V and J ends lost 6 bases and 6 bases, in that order; junction bases with no gene match: 5. CDR3 length: 13 residues. V and J are TRBV2 and TRBJ1-5, with 7 bases lining up with TRBD1. Sequencing input: peripheral blood. This receptor was taken from a man between 70 and 80 years old with active or convalescent COVID-19. CDR3 protein: CASRDREGQPQHF. The CDR3 nucleotides are TGTGCCAGCAGAGACAGGGAAGGTCAGCCCCAGCATTTT.